This T cell receptor (beta chain) originates from a study of vaccination effects on CD4 cells after COVID-19. Whole-study context: ViraFEST assay sequencing came after antigen-specific CD4+ T cells were expanded with viral peptide pools. After the second dose, samples were taken at median day 72. A density of more than 1.5 million PBMC per well was used; these cells were cultured with roughly 10 IU/ml IL-2 and about 10 ug/ml peptides.

Repertoires were generated with immunoSEQ multiplex PCR, while TCRdb's copy carries only in-frame clones and drops some. This sample has some 69,000 clones, with around 67% found just once. About this clone: Its antigen is not identified.

Culture lasted about nine days before CD4+ T cell isolation. As their vaccination, participants received two doses of either BNT162b2 or mRNA-1273. Testing of the vaccine recipients showed negative nucleocapsid antibodies and no prior SARS-CoV-2 infection. Per the germline V gene, CDR1 is MDHEN and CDR2 is SYDVKM. CDR3 length: 14 amino acids. With 1 base clipped from V and 8 bases from J, the junction kept 7 bases outside the gene matches. The source of this sequence is a human donor who received a COVID-19 vaccine. The V call is TRBV28, the J call TRBJ1-2; 7 nucleotides agree with TRBD1. The source was CD4+ T cells from PBMCs cultured without peptide, collected after COVID-19 vaccination. The DNA for the CDR3 is TGTGCCAGCAGTTTATCCGACAGGGTGAGCGGCTACACCTTC. Translation gives CASSLSDRVSGYTF.